Described below is a single TCR beta chain sequence and its context. Its antigen is unidentified. This specimen belongs to a study of response to subunit inactivated influenza vaccine. Broader study findings: Authors suggested each seasonal influenza vaccination recruits few new T cells.

TCRdb analysed the RT-PCR reads with MiXCR anew, one entry per CDR3 protein. Of hundreds of thousands of distinct CDR3 sequences in the sample, approximately 11% are singletons; the top ten hold roughly 12%. The sample was PBMCs from blood, taken roughly 46 days after vaccination. The TCR sequence derives from a man aged 50 to 59 who received an inactivated influenza vaccine.

This CDR3 is CASSVRRDPYNEQFF. In DNA form, the CDR3 reads TGTGCCAGTAGTGTTAGGAGGGACCCTTACAATGAGCAGTTCTTC. This chain connects TRBV19 to TRBJ2-1, with D tentatively TRBD2 (6 bases). In germline, CDR1 is LNHDA, CDR2 SQIVND (reference sequence). The CDR3 runs 15 residues. Trimming cost V 5 bases and J 4 bases, with 15 bases left between them.